The sequence of this T cell receptor beta chain was determined in a study of blood T cell repertoires in COVID-19. Study-level background: From the United States, Italy and Spain came samples of acute and convalescent COVID-19. The cDNA or gDNA used as material had been derived from T cells, B-cell-depleted T cells, or PBMCs.

Original handling: Amplification of reference gene primers was used by the study to estimate nucleated cell counts. Generated by immunoSEQ multiplex PCR, the TCRdb table keeps only in-frame clones and is missing some. That table gives V, J and clone size, and the DNA gave D and trimming. The sample records some 260,000 clones, 88% being singletons. Germline CDR1 and CDR2: MNHEY and SVGEGT. The CDR3 length is 16 residues. V lost 2 bases, J lost 0 bases, and 11 bases lay in between. The sample was peripheral blood. The chain has TRBV6-2 or TRBV6-3 and TRBJ1-5; D is uncertain. The TCR sequence derives from a human donor in a cohort sampled during active COVID-19. CDR3 in amino acids: CASSYPGLISNQPQHF. CDR3 DNA: TGTGCCAGCAGTTACCCAGGACTGATTAGCAATCAGCCCCAGCATTTT.